This T cell receptor (beta chain) derives from a study of graft-versus-host responses after intestinal transplantation. As to this clone: Antigen unknown.

The table came from immunoSEQ multiplex PCR; TCRdb's copy has only in-frame clones and leaves some out. The sample holds some 120,000 clones, about 92% seen once. The ends were cut back, 1 base at V and 6 bases at J, with 22 bases in the middle. The germline V gene encodes CDR1 LGHNA and CDR2 YSLEER. The CDR3 is 18 residues long. Findings and limits, study-wide: Maximum circulating GvH clone levels tracked with early post-transplant HvG decreases.

The chain uses TRBV4-3 and TRBJ2-1; TRBD2 is a possible D gene (6 bases). Sequenced material: unstimulated CD4+ T cells sorted from spleen or lymph node cells, taken before transplant. The receptor comes from a human donor who was the organ donor for an intestinal transplant. CDR3 bases: TGCGCCAGCAGCCAAGGATTTTCTATGCGGGAATTCCGCAATGAGCAGTTCTTC. This codes for CASSQGFSMREFRNEQFF.